One sample yielded the 17 T cell receptor beta chains listed below, sequenced in a study of control samples from healthy donors and cancer patients. Sequencing used immunoSEQ multiplex PCR; TCRdb keeps in-frame clones, though not all of them. The repertoire holds 150,000 to 200,000 clones, with 70% to 90% as singletons. Material for sequencing was blood. These receptors came from a man between 25 and 39 years old in good health.

The chain employs TRBV3-1 (or the pseudogene TRBV3-2) and TRBJ2-5; no clear D. This CDR3 contains 14 residues. Germline assignment: CDR1 LGHDT and CDR2 YNNKEL (reference sequence). V gave up 3 bases and J gave up 4 bases, with 12 bases separating them. CDR3 in DNA: TGTGCCAGCAGCCAGCCCGACACGGGAGAGACCCAGTACTTC. This encodes CASSQPDTGETQYF.

The rearrangement links TRBV6-6 to TRBJ2-3, with 11 nucleotides matching TRBD2. The CDR3 totals 16 residues. After removal of 7 bases from V and 0 bases from J, the junction contained 6 bases not matched to a gene. Germline V gene lookup returns CDR1 MNHNY and CDR2 SVGAGI (reference sequence). This chain's CDR3 is CASTDSGRGSTDTQYF. The CDR3 region has the DNA TGTGCCAGCACCGATAGCGGGAGGGGTAGCACAGATACGCAGTATTTT.

This chain joins TRBV30 and TRBJ2-2; D could derive from TRBD1 or TRBD2 (5 bases each). This CDR3 comprises 14 residues. In germline, CDR1 is GTSNPN, CDR2 SVGIG (reference sequence). The V gene lost 2 bases and the J gene lost 4 bases, with 11 bases spanning the gap. The CDR3 sequence: CAWSSGRVTGELFF. The CDR3 DNA reads TGTGCCTGGAGTAGCGGCAGGGTCACCGGGGAGCTGTTTTTT.

The J gene is TRBJ2-3, the V gene TRBV27, with D perhaps TRBD2 (6 bases). The CDR3 loop spans 16 amino acids. Germline CDR1 is MNHEY and CDR2 is SMNVEV (reference sequence). V shed 3 bases and J shed 3 bases, with 16 bases lying between them. This CDR3 is CASSLVGEVWTDTQYF. In nucleotides, the CDR3 is TGTGCCAGCAGTTTGGTGGGGGAGGTATGGACAGATACGCAGTATTTT.

This sequence joins TRBV19 and TRBJ1-1; D is possibly TRBD1 (6 bases). Trimming stripped 0 bases from V and 8 bases from J, with 16 bases between. Germline lookup yields CDR1 LNHDA and CDR2 SQIVND (reference sequence). The CDR3 contains 15 residues. The DNA for the CDR3 is TGTGCCAGTAGTATAGAAATAACAGGGACACGGGAAGCTTTCTTT. Translation gives CASSIEITGTREAFF.

This clone was recorded only once. The chain has TRBV7-3 and TRBJ2-5, with TRBD1 as a possible D gene (6 bases). This CDR3 has 13 residues. The germline V and J ends were trimmed by 4 bases and 2 bases, with 8 bases remaining between them. Germline V gene sequence: CDR1 SGHTA, CDR2 FQGTGA. CDR3 sequence reads: CASSWGQQETQYF. In nucleotides, the CDR3 is TGTGCCAGCAGCTGGGGGCAGCAAGAGACCCAGTACTTC.

The rearrangement links TRBV13 to TRBJ2-3; 7 nucleotides agree with TRBD1. J lost 10 bases, V lost 0 bases, and 4 bases had no gene match. CDR3 length: 13 residues. Germline V CDR1 and CDR2: PRHDT, FYEKMQ (reference sequence). The CDR3 spells CASSLGTGTPQYF. CDR3 nucleotide sequence: TGTGCCAGCAGCTTAGGGACAGGGACCCCGCAGTATTTT.

This clone was observed a handful of times. The chain joins TRBV7-8 to TRBJ1-5, with 7 bases lining up with TRBD1. Trimming removed 3 bases from V and 0 bases from J; junction bases left unmatched: 5. The germline V gene encodes CDR1 SGHVS and CDR2 FQNEAQ. The CDR3 is 16 residues long. CDR3 amino acids: CASSLRDRNSNQPQHF. CDR3 sequence (DNA): TGTGCCAGCAGCTTGAGGGACAGAAATAGCAATCAGCCCCAGCATTTT.

V usage is TRBV7-5 and J usage is TRBJ2-7; the table calls TRBD1, which could not be checked here. TRBV7-5 is noted as a pseudogene. The CDR3 spans 13 residues. CDR3 DNA: TGTGTCAGAGAGGGACAGGGGACCTACGAGCAGTACTTC. It is translated as CVREGQGTYEQYF.

The V and J genes are TRBV10-3 and TRBJ1-2; D gene unclear. This CDR3 comprises 13 residues. The V and J ends lost 4 bases and 4 bases respectively, with 10 bases between them. Germline lookup yields CDR1 ENHRY and CDR2 SYGVKD. The CDR3 sequence: CAISADPSYGYTF. The CDR3, as DNA: TGTGCCATCAGTGCCGACCCTTCCTATGGCTACACCTTC.

The chain links TRBV7-2 to TRBJ2-5; D is unresolved. The CDR3 totals 14 residues. V lost 1 base and J 5 bases, leaving 11 bases between the germline ends. Germline CDR1 is SGHTA and CDR2 is FQGNSA. CDR3 sequence reads: CASSLVPKWETQYF. Written as DNA, the CDR3 is TGTGCCAGCAGCTTAGTTCCAAAATGGGAGACCCAGTACTTC.

This chain joins TRBV5-1 and TRBJ2-3, with 11 bases matching TRBD2. Germline CDR1 is SGHRS and CDR2 is YFSETQ. This CDR3 has 17 amino acids. Trimming cost V 1 base and J 0 bases; bases outside gene matches: 4. CDR3 DNA sequence: TGCGCCAGCAGCTTGACTAGCGGGGGCCTTAGCACAGATACGCAGTATTTT. Translation gives CASSLTSGGLSTDTQYF.

This clone has only a few counts. The J gene is TRBJ2-3, the V gene TRBV2; possibly TRBD2 for D (6 bases). The CDR3 sequence is 13 residues long. Looked up from germline, CDR1 is SNHLY and CDR2 is FYNNEI. Trimming removed 5 bases from V and 6 bases from J, with 12 bases in between. The CDR3 protein is CASSLQTRDTQYF. The CDR3 DNA sequence: TGTGCCAGCAGTCTTCAGACTAGGGATACGCAGTATTTT. Using reference TRBV2 and TRBJ2-3 for the parts outside the CDR3, the full variable domain is EPEVTQTPSHQVTQMGQEVILRCVPISNHLYFYWYRQILGQKVEFLVSFYNNEISEKSEIFDDQFSVERPDGSNFTLKIRSTKLEDSAMYFCASSLQTRDTQYFGPGTRLTVL.

V usage is TRBV6-5 and J usage is TRBJ1-2, with 7 bases that match TRBD1. CDR1 is MNHEY, CDR2 SVGAGI, per germline. V was pared by 0 bases and J by 4 bases, with 2 bases of the junction left unmatched. The CDR3 covers 14 residues. DNA of the CDR3: TGTGCCAGCAGTTACTCCGACAGGGTCTATGGCTACACCTTC. Residues: CASSYSDRVYGYTF.

This chain joins TRBV7-6 and TRBJ2-3; tentatively, D is TRBD1 (6 bases). CDR3 length equals 13 residues. Germline V gene data show CDR1 as SGHVS and CDR2 as FNYEAQ. V lost 5 bases and J 9 bases, leaving 15 bases between the germline ends. The CDR3 sequence is CASSLQGEETQYF. As DNA, the CDR3 is TGTGCCAGCAGCCTACAGGGAGAGGAGACGCAGTATTTT.

The gene calls are TRBV7-8 and TRBJ2-7; D perhaps matches TRBD1 (6 bases). Trimming removed 0 bases from V and 3 bases from J, with 12 bases in between. Germline CDR1 is SGHVS and CDR2 is FQNEAQ. CDR3 size: 15 residues. In DNA form, the CDR3 reads TGTGCCAGCAGCTTAGCAGGGGGTGATTTCTACGAGCAGTACTTC. Translation gives CASSLAGGDFYEQYF.

The chain links TRBV5-6 to TRBJ2-7; D remains ambiguous. CDR3 size: 14 residues. The V gene's germline CDR1 is SGHDT and CDR2 YYEEEE. Trimming took off 2 bases at V and 3 bases at J, with 12 bases between the two ends. CDR3: CASSLGRVNYEQYF. CDR3 DNA: TGTGCCAGCAGCTTAGGACGGGTGAACTACGAGCAGTACTTC. The complete variable domain, with remaining parts taken from reference TRBV5-6 and TRBJ2-7, reads DAGVTQSPTHLIKTRGQQVTLRCSPKSGHDTVSWYQQALGQGPQFIFQYYEEEERQRGNFPDRFSGHQFPNYSSELNVNALLLGDSALYLCASSLGRVNYEQYFGPGTRLTVT.